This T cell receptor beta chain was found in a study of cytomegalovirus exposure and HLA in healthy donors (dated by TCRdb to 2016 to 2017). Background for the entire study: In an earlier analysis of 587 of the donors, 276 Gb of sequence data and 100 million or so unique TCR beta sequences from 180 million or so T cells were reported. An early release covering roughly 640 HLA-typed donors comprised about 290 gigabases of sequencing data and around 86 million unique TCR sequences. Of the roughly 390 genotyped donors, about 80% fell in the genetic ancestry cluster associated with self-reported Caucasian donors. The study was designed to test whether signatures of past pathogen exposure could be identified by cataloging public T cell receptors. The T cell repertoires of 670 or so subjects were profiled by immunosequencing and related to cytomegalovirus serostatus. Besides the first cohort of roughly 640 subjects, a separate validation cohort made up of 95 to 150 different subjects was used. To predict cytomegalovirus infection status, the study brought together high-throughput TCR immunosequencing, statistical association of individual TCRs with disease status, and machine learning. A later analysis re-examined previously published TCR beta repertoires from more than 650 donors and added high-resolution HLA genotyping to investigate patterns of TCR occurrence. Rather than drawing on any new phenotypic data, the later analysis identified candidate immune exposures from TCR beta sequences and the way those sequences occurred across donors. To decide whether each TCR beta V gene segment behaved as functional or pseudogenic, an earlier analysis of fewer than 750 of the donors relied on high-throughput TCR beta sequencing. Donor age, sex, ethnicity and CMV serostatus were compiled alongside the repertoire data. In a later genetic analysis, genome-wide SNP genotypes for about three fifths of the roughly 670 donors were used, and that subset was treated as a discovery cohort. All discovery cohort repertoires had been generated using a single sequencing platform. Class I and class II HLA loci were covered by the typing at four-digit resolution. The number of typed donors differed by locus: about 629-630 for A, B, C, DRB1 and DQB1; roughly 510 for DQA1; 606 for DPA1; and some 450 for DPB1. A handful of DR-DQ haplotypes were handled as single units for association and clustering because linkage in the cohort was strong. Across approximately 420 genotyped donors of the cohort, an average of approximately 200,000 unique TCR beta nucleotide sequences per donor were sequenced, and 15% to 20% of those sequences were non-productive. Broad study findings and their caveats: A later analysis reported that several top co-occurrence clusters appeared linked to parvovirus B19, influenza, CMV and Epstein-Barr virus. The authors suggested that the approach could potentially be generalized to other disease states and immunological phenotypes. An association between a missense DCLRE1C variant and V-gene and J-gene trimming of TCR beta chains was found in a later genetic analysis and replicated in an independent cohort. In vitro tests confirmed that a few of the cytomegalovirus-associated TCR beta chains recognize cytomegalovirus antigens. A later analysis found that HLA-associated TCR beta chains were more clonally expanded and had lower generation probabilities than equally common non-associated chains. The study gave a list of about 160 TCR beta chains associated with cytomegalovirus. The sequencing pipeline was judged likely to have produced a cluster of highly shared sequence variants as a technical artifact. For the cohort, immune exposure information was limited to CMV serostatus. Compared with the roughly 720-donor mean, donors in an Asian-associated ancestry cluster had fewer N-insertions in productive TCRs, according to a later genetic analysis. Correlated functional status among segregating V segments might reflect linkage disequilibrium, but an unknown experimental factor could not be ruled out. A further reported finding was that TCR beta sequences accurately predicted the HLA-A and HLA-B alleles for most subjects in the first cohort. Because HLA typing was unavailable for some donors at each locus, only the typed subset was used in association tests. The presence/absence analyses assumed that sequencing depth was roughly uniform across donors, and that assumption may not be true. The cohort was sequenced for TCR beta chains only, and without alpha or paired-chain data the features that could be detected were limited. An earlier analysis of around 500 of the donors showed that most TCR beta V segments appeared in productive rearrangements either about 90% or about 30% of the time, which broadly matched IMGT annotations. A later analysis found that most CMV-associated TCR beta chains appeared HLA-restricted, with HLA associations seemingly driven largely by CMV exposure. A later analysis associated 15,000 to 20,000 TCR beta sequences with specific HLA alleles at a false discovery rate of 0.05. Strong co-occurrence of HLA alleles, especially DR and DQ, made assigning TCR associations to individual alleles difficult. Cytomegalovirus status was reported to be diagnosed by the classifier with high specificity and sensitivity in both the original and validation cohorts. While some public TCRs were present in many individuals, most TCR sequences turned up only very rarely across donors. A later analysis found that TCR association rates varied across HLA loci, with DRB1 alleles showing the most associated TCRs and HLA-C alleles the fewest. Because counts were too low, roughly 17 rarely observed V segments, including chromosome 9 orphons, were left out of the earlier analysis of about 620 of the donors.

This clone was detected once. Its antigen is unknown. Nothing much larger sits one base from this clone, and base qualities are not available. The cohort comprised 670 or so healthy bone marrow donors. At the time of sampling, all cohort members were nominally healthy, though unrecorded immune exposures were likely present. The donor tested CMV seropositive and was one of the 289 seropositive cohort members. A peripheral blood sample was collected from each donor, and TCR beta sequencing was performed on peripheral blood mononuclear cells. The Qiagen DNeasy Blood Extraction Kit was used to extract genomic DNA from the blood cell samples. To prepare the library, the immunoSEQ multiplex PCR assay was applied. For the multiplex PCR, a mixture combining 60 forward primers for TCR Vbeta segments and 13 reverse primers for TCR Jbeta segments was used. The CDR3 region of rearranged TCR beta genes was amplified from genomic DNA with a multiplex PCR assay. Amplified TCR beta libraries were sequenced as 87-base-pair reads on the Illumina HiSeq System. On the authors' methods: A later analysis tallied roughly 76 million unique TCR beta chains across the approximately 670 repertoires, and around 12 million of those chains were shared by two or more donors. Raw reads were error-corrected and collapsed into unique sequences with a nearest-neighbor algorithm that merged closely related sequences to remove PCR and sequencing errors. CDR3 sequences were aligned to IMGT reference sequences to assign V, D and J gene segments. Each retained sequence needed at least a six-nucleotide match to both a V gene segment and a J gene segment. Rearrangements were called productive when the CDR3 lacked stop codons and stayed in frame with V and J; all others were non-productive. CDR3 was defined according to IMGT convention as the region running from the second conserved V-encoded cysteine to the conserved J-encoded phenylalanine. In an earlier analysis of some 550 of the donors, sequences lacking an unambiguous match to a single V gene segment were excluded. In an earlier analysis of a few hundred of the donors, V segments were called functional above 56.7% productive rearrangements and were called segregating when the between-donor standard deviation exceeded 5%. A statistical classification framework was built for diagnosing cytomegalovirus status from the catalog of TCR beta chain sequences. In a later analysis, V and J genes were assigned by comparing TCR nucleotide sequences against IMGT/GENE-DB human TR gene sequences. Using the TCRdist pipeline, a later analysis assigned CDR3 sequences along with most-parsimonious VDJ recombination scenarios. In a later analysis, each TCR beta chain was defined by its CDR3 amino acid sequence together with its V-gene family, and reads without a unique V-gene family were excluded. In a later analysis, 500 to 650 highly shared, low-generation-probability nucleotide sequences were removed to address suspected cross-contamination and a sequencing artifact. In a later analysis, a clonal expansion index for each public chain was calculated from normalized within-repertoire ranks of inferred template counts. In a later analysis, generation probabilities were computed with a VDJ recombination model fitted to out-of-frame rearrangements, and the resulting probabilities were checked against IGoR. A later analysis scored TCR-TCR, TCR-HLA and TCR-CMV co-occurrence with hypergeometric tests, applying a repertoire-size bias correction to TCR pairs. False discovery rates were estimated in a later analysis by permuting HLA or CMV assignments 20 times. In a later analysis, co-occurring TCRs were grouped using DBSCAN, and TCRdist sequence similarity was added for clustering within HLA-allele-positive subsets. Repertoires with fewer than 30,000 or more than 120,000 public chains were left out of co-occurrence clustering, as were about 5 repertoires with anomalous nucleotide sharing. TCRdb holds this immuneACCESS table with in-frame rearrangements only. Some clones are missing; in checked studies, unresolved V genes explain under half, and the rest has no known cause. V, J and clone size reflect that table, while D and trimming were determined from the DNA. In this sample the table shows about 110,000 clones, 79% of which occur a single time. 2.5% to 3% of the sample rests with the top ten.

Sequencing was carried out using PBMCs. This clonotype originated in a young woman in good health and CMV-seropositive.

The nucleotide sequence is TGTGCCACCAGCGAGAAGCTGAACACTGAAGCTTTCTTT. It specifies CATSEKLNTEAFF. Recombination connected TRBV15 to TRBJ1-1; no D gene is confidently identified. The CDR3 runs 13 residues from the cysteine to the phenylalanine. Only the CDR3 DNA stays, 39 bases, in frame from base 1. V drops 5 bases and J drops 0 bases, leaving 7 bases in between. According to the germline V gene (reference sequence), CDR1 reads LNHNV and CDR2 reads YYDKDF.